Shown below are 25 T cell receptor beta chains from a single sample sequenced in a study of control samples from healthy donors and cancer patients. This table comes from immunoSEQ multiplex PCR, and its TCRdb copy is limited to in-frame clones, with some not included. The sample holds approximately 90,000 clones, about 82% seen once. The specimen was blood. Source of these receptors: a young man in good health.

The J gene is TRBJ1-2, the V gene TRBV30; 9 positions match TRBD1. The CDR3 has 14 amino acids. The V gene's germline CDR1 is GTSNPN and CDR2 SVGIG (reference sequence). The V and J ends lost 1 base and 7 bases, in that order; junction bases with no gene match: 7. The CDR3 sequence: CAWSGNRGQGGYTF. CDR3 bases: TGTGCCTGGAGTGGCAACAGGGGGCAGGGTGGCTACACCTTC. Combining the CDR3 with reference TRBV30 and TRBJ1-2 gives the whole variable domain SQTIHQWPATLVQPVGSPLSLECTVEGTSNPNLYWYRQAAGRGLQLLFYSVGIGQISSEVPQNLSASRPQDRQFILSSKKLLLSDSGFYLCAWSGNRGQGGYTFGSGTRLTVV.

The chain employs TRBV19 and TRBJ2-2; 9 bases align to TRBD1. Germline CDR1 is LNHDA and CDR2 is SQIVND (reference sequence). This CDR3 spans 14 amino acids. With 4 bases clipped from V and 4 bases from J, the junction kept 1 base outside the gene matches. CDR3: CASSKDRGTGELFF. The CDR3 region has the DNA TGTGCCAGTAGTAAGGACAGGGGCACCGGGGAGCTGTTTTTT.

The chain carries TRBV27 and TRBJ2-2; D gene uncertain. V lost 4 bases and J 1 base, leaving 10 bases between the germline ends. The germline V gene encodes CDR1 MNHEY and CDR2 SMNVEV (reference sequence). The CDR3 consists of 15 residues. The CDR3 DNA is TGTGCCAGCAGTTCCTCGTGGGGGAACACCGGGGAGCTGTTTTTT. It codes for CASSSSWGNTGELFF.

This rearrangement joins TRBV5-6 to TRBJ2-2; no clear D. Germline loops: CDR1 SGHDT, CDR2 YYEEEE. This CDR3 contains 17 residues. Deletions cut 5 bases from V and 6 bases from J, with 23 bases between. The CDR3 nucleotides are TGTGCCAGCAGTTTGAGAACGACGGACCTTTTTGCCGGGGAGCTGTTTTTT. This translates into CASSLRTTDLFAGELFF.

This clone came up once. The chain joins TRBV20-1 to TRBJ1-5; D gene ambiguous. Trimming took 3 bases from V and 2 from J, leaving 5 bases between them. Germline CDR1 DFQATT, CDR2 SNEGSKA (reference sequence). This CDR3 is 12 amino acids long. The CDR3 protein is CSASMGNQPQHF. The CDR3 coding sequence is TGCAGTGCTAGTATGGGCAATCAGCCCCAGCATTTT.

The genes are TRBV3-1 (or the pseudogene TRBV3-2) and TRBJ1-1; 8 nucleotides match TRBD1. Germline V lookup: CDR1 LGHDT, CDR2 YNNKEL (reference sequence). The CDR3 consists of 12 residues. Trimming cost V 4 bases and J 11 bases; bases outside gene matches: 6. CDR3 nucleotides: TGTGCCAGCAGCCTGCGACAGGGGTCGGCTTTCTTT. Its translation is CASSLRQGSAFF.

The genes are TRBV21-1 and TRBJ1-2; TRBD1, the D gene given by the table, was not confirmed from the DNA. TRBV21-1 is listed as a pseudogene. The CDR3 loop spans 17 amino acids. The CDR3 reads CASSTRDRASTNYGYTF. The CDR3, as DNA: TGTGCCAGCAGCACCCGGGACAGGGCATCTACTAACTATGGCTACACCTTC.

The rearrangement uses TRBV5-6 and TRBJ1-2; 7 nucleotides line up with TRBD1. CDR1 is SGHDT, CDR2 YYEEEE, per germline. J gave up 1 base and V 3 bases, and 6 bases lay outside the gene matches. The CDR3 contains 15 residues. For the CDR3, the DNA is TGTGCCAGCAGCTCGAGACGACAGGGTAACTATGGCTACACCTTC. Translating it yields CASSSRRQGNYGYTF.

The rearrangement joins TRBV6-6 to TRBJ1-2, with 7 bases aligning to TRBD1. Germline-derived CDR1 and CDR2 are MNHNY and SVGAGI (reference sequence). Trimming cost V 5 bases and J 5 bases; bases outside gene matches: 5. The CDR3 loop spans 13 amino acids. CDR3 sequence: CASSPRGPYGYTF. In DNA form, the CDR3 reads TGTGCCAGCAGTCCTAGGGGGCCATATGGCTACACCTTC.

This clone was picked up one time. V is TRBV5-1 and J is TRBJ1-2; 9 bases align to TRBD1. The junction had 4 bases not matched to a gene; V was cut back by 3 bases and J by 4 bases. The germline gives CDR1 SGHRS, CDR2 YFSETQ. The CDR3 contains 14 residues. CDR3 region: CASSSGTGIYGYTF. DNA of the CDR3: TGCGCCAGCAGCTCCGGGACAGGGATCTATGGCTACACCTTC.

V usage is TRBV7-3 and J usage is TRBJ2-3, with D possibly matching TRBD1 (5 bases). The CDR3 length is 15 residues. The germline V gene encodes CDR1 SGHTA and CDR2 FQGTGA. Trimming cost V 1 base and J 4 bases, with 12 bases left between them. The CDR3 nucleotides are TGTGCCAGCAGCTTAAAGGGCAGGGCGGCAGATACGCAGTATTTT. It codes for CASSLKGRAADTQYF. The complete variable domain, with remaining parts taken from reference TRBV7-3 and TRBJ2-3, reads GAGVSQTPSNKVTEKGKYVELRCDPISGHTALYWYRQSLGQGPEFLIYFQGTGAADDSGLPNDRFFAVRPEGSVSTLKIQRTERGDSAVYLCASSLKGRAADTQYFGPGTRLTVL.

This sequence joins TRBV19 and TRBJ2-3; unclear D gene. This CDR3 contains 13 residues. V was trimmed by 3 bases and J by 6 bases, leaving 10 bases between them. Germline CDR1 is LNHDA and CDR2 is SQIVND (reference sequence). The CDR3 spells CASSIRLPDTQYF. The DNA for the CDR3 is TGTGCCAGTAGTATTCGACTGCCCGATACGCAGTATTTT. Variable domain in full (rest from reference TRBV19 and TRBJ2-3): DGGITQSPKYLFRKEGQNVTLSCEQNLNHDAMYWYRQDPGQGLRLIYYSQIVNDFQKGDIAEGYSVSREKKESFPLTVTSAQKNPTAFYLCASSIRLPDTQYFGPGTRLTVL.

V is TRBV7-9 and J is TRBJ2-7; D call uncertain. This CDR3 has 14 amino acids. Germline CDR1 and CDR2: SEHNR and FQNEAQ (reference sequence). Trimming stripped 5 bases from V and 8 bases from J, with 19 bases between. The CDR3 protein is CASSPGRLGDKQYF. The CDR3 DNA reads TGTGCCAGCAGCCCAGGACGGCTCGGTGACAAGCAGTACTTC.

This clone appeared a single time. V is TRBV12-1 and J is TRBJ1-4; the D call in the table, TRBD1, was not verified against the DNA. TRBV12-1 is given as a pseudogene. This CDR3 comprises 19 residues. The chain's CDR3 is CASSFLRVLKQGWNEKLFF. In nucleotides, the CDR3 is TGTGCCAGCAGCTTCCTCCGGGTTTTAAAACAGGGTTGGAATGAAAAACTGTTTTTT.

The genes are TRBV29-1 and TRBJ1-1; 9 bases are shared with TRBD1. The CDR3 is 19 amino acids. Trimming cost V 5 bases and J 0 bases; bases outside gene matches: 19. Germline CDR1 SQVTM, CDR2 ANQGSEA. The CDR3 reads CSVFNPLGTGWDMNTEAFF. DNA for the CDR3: TGCAGCGTTTTTAACCCGCTTGGGACAGGGTGGGACATGAACACTGAAGCTTTCTTT.

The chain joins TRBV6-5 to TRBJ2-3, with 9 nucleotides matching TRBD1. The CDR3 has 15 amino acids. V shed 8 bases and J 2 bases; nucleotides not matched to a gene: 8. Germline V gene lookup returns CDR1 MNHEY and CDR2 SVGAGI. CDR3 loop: CASQRTGALTDTQYF. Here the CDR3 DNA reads TGTGCCAGCCAGCGGACAGGGGCCCTCACAGATACGCAGTATTTT.

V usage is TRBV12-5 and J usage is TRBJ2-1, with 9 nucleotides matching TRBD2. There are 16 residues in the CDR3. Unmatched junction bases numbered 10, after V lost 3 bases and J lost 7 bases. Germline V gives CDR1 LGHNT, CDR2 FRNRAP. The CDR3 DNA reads TGTGCTAGTGGTTTCGAAGGGCGGGGGGGCCGTAATGAGCAGTTCTTC. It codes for CASGFEGRGGRNEQFF.

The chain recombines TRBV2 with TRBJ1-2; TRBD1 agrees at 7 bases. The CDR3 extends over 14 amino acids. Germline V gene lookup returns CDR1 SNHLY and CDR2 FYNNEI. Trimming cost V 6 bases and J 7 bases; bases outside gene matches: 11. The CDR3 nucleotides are TGTGCCAGCAGCGAGGGACAGTCTTTCGGTGGCTACACCTTC. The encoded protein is CASSEGQSFGGYTF.

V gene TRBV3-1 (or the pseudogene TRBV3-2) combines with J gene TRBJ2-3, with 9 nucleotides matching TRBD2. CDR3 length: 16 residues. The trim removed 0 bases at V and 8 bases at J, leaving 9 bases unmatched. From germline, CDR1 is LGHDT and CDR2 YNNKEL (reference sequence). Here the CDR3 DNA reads TGTGCCAGCAGCCAAGATGGAGGCGGGGGGGCGGCTACGCAGTATTTT. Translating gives CASSQDGGGGAATQYF.

CDR3 DNA: TGTGCCAGCAGTTTAGGCCCCACAGGGAGGGGGGGTGAAAAACTGTTTTTT. This sequence encodes CASSLGPTGRGGEKLFF. The chain carries TRBV28 and TRBJ1-4; tentative D call: TRBD1 (6 bases). From germline, CDR1 is MDHEN and CDR2 SYDVKM. The V end lost 2 bases, the J end lost 7 bases, and 20 bases lay between the germline ends. This CDR3 has 17 amino acids.

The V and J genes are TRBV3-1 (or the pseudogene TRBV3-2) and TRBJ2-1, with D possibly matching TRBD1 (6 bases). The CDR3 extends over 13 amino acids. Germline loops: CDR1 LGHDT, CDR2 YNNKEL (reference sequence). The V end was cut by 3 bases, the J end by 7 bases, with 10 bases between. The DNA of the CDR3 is TGTGCCAGCAGCCATCAAGGGGGAAATGAGCAGTTCTTC. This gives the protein CASSHQGGNEQFF.

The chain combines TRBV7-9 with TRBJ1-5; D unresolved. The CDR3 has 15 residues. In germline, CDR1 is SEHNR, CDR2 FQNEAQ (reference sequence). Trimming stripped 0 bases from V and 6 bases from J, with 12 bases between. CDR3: CASSLARQDGQPQHF. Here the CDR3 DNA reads TGTGCCAGCAGCTTAGCTCGCCAGGATGGTCAGCCCCAGCATTTT.

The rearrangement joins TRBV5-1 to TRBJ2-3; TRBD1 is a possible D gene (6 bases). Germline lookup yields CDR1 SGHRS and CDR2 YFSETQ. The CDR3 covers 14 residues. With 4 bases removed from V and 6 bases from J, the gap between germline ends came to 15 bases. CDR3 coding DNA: TGCGCCAGCAGCGCATTCGAGGGGGTGGATACGCAGTATTTT. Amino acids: CASSAFEGVDTQYF.

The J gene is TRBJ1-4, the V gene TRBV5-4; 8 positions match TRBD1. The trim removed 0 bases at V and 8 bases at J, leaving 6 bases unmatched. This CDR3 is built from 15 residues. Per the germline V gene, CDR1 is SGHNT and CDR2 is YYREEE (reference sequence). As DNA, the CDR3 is TGTGCCAGCAGCTTGGGGACAGGGCTGGGGGAAAAACTGTTTTTT. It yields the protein CASSLGTGLGEKLFF.

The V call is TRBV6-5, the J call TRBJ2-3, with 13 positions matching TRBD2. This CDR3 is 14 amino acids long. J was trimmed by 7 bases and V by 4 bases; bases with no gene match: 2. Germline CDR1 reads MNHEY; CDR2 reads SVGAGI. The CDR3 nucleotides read TGTGCCAGCAGTTCGGGACTAGCGGGGTATACGCAGTATTTT. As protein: CASSSGLAGYTQYF.